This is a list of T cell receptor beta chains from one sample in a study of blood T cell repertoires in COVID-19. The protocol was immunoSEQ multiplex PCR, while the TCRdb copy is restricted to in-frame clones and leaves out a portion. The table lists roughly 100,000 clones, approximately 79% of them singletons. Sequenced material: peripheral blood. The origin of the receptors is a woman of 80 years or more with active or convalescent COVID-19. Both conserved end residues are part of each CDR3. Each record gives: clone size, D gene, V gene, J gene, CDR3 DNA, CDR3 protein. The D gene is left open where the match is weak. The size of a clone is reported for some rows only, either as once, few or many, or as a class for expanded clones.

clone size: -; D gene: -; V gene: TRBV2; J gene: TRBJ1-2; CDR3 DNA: TGTGCCAGCACTCCCGGGGAGGTCTATGGCTACACCTTC; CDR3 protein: CASTPGEVYGYTF
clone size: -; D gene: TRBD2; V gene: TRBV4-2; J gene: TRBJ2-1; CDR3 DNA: TGTGCCAGCAGCCAAGTCAGCGGGAGTTATAATGAGCAGTTCTTC; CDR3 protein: CASSQVSGSYNEQFF
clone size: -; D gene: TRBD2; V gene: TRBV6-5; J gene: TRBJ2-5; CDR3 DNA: TGTGCCAGCAGTTATAGCGGGACCCTGGGGGAGACCCAGTACTTC; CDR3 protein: CASSYSGTLGETQYF
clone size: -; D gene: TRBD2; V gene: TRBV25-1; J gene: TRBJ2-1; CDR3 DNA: TGTGCCAGCAGTGGACTCATGACTAGCGGGGTATACAATGAGCAGTTCTTC; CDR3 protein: CASSGLMTSGVYNEQFF
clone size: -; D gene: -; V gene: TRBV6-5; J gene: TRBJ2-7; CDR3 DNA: TGTGCCAGCAGTTCGTGGGCCACTAGCCCAATCTACGAGCAGTACTTC; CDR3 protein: CASSSWATSPIYEQYF
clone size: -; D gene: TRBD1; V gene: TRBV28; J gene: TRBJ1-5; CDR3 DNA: TGTGCCAGCAGTCCAAGACAGGGGGCTGGCCAGCCCCAGCATTTT; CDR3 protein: CASSPRQGAGQPQHF
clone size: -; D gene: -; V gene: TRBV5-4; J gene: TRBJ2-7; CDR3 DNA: TGTGCCAGCAGCCCTGCAAACGGGGAAGCGACCTCCTCCTACGAGCAGTACTTC; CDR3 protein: CASSPANGEATSSYEQYF
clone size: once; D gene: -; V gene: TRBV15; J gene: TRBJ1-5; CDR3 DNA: TGTGCCACCAGCAGAGAGCAGGGCGCCTGCCATCAGCCCCAGCATTTT; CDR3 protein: CATSREQGACHQPQHF
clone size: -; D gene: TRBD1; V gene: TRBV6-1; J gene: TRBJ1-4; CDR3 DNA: TGTGCCAGCAGTGCCGTTAGGGGACAGGGGAATGAAAAACTGTTTTTT; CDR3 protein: CASSAVRGQGNEKLFF
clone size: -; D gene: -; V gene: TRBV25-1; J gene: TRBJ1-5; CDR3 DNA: TGTGCCAGCAGTGAATCGACGGGGGGCAATCAGCCCCAGCATTTT; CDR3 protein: CASSESTGGNQPQHF
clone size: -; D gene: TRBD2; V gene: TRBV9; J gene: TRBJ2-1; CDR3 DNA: TGTGCCAGCAGCGTAGCCCCTCCCTGGACTAGCGGGGACAATGAGCAGTTCTTC; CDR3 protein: CASSVAPPWTSGDNEQFF
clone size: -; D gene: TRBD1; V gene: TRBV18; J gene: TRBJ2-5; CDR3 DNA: TGTGCCAGCTCACAGGGGGCGCGAGAGACCCAGTACTTC; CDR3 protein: CASSQGARETQYF
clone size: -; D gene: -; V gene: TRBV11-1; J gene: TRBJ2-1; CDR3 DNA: TGTGCCAGCAGCCCGCTGGTAGGAGGCGATGAGCAGTTCTTC; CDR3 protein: CASSPLVGGDEQFF
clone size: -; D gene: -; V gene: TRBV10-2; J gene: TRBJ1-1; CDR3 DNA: TGCGCCAGCAGTCTTAAGGGGTGGGACACTGAAGCTTTCTTT; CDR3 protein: CASSLKGWDTEAFF
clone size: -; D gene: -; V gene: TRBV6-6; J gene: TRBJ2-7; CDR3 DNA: TGTGCCAGCAGTTACGACAGGGAGCAGTACTTC; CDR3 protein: CASSYDREQYF
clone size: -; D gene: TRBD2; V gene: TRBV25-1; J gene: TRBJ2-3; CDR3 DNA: TGTGCCAGCAGTGAATCGTGGAGTAGCGGGAGTAAAACAGATACGCAGTATTTT; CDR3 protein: CASSESWSSGSKTDTQYF
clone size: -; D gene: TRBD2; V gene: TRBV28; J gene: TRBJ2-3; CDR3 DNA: TGTGCCAGCTCCTCCGGGACTAGCGGGAGGACCTCAGATACGCAGTATTTT; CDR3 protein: CASSSGTSGRTSDTQYF
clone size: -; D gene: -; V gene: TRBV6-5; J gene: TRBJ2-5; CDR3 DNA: TGTGCCAGCCGCTGGGAGCCGGGGGAGACCCAGTACTTC; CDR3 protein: CASRWEPGETQYF
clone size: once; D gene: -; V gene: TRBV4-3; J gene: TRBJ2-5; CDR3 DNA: TGCGCCAGCAGCTGGACGGCAGGGGAAGGAGAGACCCAGTACTTC; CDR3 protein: CASSWTAGEGETQYF
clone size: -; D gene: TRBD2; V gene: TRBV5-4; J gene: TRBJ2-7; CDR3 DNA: TGTGCCAGCAGCTGGGGCTTTGGCGGGAGGGCCTACGAGCAGTACTTC; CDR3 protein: CASSWGFGGRAYEQYF
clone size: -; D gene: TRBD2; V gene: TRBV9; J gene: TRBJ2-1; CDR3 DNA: TGTGCCAGCAGCGCCCCCGCGGGGGGCGGGGGGCTCTACAATGAGCAGTTCTTC; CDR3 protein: CASSAPAGGGGLYNEQFF
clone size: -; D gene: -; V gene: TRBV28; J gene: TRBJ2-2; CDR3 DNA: TGTGCCAGCAGTCCCCCGGGAGTCGGGCAGCTGTTTTTT; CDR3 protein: CASSPPGVGQLFF
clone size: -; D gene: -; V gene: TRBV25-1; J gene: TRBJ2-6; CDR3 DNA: TGTGCCAGCAGTGTAGGGGCTGGGGCCAACGTCCTGACTTTC; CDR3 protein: CASSVGAGANVLTF
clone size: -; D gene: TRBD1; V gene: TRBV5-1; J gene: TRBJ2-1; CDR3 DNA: TGCGCCAGCAGCTTGATGGGACAGGGCGACCTCAATGAGCAGTTCTTC; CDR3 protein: CASSLMGQGDLNEQFF
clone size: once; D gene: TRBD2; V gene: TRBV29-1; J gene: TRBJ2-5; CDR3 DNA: TGCAGCGTTGGGCATGGGGAGGGAGACAAGGAGACCCAGTACTTC; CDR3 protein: CSVGHGEGDKETQYF
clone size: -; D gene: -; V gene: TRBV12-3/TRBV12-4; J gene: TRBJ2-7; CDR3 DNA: TGTGCCAGCAGGACGACAAGCTCCTACGAGCAGTACTTC; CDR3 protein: CASRTTSSYEQYF
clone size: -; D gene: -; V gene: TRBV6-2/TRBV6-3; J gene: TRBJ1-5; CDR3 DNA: TGTGCCAGCAGTTTCCACCACCCAGCGTCGCATTTT; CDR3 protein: CASSFHHPASHF
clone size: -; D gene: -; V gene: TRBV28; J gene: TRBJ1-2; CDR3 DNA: TGTGCCAGCAGCCGGGCACAGGGTAACTATGGCTACACCTTC; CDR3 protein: CASSRAQGNYGYTF
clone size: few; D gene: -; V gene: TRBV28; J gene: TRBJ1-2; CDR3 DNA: TGTGCCACGGCCGGGGTAACGTGGGGCTACACCTTC; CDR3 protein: CATAGVTWGYTF
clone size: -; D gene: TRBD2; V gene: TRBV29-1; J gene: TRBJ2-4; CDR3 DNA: TGCAGCGTTGGACTAGCGGGAGATCCAATAGCCAAAAACATTCAGTACTTC; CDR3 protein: CSVGLAGDPIAKNIQYF
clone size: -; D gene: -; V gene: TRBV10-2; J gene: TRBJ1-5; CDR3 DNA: TGCGCCAGCAAGGACAGCTCCAATCAGCCCCAGCATTTT; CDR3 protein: CASKDSSNQPQHF
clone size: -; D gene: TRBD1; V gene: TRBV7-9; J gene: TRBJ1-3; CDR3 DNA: TGTGCCAGCAGTTTTGGACAGGCCCCCATGTTTCACCTTTTT; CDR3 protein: CASSFGQAPMFHLF
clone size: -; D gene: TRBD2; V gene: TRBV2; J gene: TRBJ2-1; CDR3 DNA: TGTGCCAGCAGTGAACAGGGACTAGCGGGAACCTACAATGAGCAGTTCTTC; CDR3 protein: CASSEQGLAGTYNEQFF
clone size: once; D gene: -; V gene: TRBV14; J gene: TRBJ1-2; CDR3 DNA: TGTGCCAGCAGCCAAGAACTCCAGGGAAGTGGAGGCTACACCTTC; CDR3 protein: CASSQELQGSGGYTF
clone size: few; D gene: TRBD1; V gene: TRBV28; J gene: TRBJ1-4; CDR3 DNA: TGTGCCAGCAGTTTGGGGACAGGGATGAATGAAAAACTGTTTTTT; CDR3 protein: CASSLGTGMNEKLFF
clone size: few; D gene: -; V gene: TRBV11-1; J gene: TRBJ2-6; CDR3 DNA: TGTGCCAGCACAGGACATTTCTCTGGGGCCAACGTCCTGACTTTC; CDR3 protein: CASTGHFSGANVLTF
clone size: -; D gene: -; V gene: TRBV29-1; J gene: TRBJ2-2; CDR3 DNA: TGCAGCGTTGAGCGGGATATGAACACCGGGGAGCTGTTTTTT; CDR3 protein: CSVERDMNTGELFF
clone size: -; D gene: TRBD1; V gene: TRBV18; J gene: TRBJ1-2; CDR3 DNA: TGTGCCAGCTCACCACCCGGGACAGGGCGCTATGGCTACACCTTC; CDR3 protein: CASSPPGTGRYGYTF
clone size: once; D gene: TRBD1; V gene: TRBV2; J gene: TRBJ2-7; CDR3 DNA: TGTGCCAGCAGTGGGGGGACAGGGAGATACGAGCAGTACTTC; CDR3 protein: CASSGGTGRYEQYF
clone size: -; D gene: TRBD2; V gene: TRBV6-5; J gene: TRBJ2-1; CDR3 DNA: TGTGCCAGCAGTTACCAGGGACTAGCGGGAGTTGAGCAGTTCTTC; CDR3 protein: CASSYQGLAGVEQFF
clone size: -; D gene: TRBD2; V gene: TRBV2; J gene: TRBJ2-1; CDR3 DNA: TGTGCCAGCAGTCTCGGGAGGCCCTACAATGAGCAGTTCTTC; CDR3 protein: CASSLGRPYNEQFF
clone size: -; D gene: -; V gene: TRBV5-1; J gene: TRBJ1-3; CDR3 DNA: TGTGCCAGCAGCGGAACCTCACAGAGCTTCTCTGGAAACACCATATATTTT; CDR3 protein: CASSGTSQSFSGNTIYF
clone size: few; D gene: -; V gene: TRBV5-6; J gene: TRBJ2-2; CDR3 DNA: TGTGCCAGCAGCTTGTTTCGGGAGTCTAGCACCGGGGAGCTGTTTTTT; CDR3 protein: CASSLFRESSTGELFF
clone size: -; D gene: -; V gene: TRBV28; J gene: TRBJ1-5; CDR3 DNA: TGTGCCAGCAGTTCCTACAGGGTTAGCAATCAGCCCCAGCATTTT; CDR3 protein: CASSSYRVSNQPQHF
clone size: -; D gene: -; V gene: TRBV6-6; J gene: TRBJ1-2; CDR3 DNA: TGTGCCAGCAGTTACTCCGGCGGGCGAGGTGGCTACACCTTC; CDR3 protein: CASSYSGGRGGYTF
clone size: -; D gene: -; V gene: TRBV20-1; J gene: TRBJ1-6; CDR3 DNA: TGCAGTGCTAGACCGGGTTCACCCCTCCACTTT; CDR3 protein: CSARPGSPLHF
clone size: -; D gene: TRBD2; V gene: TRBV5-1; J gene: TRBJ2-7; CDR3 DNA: TGCGCCAGCAGCTTGGCGGCGGGAGGCTACGAGCAGTACTTC; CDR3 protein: CASSLAAGGYEQYF
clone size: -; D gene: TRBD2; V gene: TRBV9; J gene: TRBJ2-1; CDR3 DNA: TGTGCCAGCAGCGTAGTTGCTAGCGGGAGTCCTGAGCAGTTCTTC; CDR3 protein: CASSVVASGSPEQFF
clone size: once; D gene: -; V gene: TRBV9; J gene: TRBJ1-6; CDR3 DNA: TGTGCCAGCAGCGTCGGGGTTGCGGGAAGTATTGATTCACCCCTCCACTTT; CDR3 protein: CASSVGVAGSIDSPLHF
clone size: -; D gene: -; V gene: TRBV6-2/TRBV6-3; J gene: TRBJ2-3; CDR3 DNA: TGTGCCAGCAGTTACTTTGCGGCGACAGATACGCAGTATTTT; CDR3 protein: CASSYFAATDTQYF
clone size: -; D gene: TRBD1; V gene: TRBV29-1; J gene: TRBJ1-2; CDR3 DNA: TGCAGCGTTTACAGGGGTTCTGGCTACACCTTC; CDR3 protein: CSVYRGSGYTF
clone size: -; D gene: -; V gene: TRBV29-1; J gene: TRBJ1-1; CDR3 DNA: TGCAGCGTTGAAGAGGCCAAGAGGCCCTTCTTT; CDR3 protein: CSVEEAKRPFF
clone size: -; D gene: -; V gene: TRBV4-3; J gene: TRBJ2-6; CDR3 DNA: TGCGCCAGCAGCCAAGGCCCTACCTCCGGGGCGGGGGGGGCCAACGTCCTGACTTTC; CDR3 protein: CASSQGPTSGAGGANVLTF
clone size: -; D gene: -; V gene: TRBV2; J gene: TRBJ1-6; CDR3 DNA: TGTGCCAGCAGCGGACAGCAAAATTCACCCCTCCACTTT; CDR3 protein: CASSGQQNSPLHF
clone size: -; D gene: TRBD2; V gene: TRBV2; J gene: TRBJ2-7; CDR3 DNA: TGTGCCAGCAGTGAAGGGAGCGGGAGCCCTCACGAGCAGTACTTC; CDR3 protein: CASSEGSGSPHEQYF